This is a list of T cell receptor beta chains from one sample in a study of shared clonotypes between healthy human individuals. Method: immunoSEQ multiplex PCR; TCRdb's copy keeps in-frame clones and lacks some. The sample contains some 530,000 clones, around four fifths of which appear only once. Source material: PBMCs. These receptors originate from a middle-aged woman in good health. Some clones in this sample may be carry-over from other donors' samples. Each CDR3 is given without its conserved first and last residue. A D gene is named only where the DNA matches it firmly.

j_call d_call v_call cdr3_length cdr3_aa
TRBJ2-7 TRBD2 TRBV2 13 AALSPAGESYEQY
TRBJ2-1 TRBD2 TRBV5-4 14 ASRPIAGGSYNEQF
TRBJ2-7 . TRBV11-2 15 ASSPILGRESAYEQY
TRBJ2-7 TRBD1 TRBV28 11 ASRTGSAYEQY
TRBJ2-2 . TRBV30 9 AGRYTGELF
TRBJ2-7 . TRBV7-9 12 ASSVGGRAYEQY
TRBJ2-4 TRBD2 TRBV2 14 ASSGTSGRNRHIQY
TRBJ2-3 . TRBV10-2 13 ASSERQPHTDTQY
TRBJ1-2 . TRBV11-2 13 ASSRNLTDGPGYT
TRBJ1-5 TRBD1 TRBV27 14 ASSSSGTGGHQPQH
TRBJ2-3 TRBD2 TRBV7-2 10 ASSKPGLAVG
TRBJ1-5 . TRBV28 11 ASSFGSVQPQH
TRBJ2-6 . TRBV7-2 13 ASRDWGSGANVLT
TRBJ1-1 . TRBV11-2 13 ASSPSGADTWGAF
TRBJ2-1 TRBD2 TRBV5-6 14 ASSLVLGTSYNEQF
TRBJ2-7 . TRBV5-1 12 ASSPPQGVGEQY
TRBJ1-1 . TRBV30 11 AWNRVANTEAF
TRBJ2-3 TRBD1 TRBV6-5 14 ASSYGGQGPTDTQY
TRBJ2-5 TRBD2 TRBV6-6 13 ASSYSRGTQETQY
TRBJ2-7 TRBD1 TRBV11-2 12 ASSLEGQVHEQY
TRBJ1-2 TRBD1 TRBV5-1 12 ASSFGTGDYGYT
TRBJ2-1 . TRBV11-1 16 ASSLAFRWPTAGNEQF
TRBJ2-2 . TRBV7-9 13 ASSLEGARVGELF
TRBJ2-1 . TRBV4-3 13 ASSQVVARADEQF
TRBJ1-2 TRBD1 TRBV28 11 ASSSQGAPGYT
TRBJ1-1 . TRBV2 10 ASSAGAGEAF
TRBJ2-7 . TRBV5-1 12 ASSLGLDFYEQY
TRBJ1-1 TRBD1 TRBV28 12 ASTFGTENTEAF
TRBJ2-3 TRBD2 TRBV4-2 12 ASGLVGGRDTQY
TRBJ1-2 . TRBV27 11 ASRNGQFGGYT
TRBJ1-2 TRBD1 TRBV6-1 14 ASSEAGGQAGYGYT
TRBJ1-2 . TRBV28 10 ASSSPQGGYT
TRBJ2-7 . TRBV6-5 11 ASSKGLAYEQY